This T cell receptor beta chain was profiled in a study of blood T cell repertoires in COVID-19. Measured with immunoSEQ multiplex PCR; TCRdb has only the in-frame clones, and not every one. In the table there are 200,000 to 300,000 clones, approximately 82% of which are singletons. This CDR3 spans 15 amino acids. Trimming took off 7 bases at V and 0 bases at J, with 14 bases between the two ends. Germline V lookup: CDR1 SGHRS, CDR2 YFSETQ. The receptor was isolated from a man aged 35 to 55 who had recovered from COVID-19. The chain uses TRBV5-1 and TRBJ2-1; TRBD2 is a possible D gene (5 bases). What was sequenced was peripheral blood. The DNA for the CDR3 is TGCGCCAGCCAAAGCGTAGCGACCTCCTACAATGAGCAGTTCTTC. Encoded protein: CASQSVATSYNEQFF.